This entry features one T cell receptor beta chain sequence. This sample stems from a study of shared clonotypes between healthy human individuals. Measured with immunoSEQ multiplex PCR; TCRdb has only the in-frame clones, and not every one. The profile shows roughly 2,300,000 clones, roughly 90% of them singletons. V lost 4 bases to trimming and J lost 6 bases; unmatched junction nucleotides: 5. The CDR3 has 15 residues. Germline V gene data show CDR1 as SGHTA and CDR2 as FQGTGA. This receptor was obtained from a young man in good health. Some clones in this sample may be carry-over from other donors' samples. Sequenced material: naive CD4+ T cells from PBMCs. Subset given: CD45RA+ positively selected. This chain connects TRBV7-3 to TRBJ2-2, with TRBD1 identical over 10 bases. The CDR3 sequence: CASSSRQGAAGELFF. DNA for the CDR3: TGTGCCAGCAGCTCCCGACAGGGGGCGGCCGGGGAGCTGTTTTTT.